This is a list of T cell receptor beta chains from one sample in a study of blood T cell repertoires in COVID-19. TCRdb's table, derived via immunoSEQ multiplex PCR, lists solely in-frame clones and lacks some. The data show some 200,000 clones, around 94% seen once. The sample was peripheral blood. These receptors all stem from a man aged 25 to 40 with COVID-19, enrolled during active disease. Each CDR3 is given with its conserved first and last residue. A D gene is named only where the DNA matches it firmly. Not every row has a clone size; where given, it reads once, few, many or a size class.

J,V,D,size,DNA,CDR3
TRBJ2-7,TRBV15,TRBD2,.,TGTGCCACCAGCCCTCTCCACGTAGGGAGGGGTTATTCCTACGAGCAGTACTTC,CATSPLHVGRGYSYEQYF
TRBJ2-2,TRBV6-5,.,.,TGTGCCAGCAGTAGACAGCCGAACACCGGGGAGCTGTTTTTT,CASSRQPNTGELFF
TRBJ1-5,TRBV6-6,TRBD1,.,TGTGCCAGCAGTCCACACCGGGACAGGGGGCTTGGACAGCCCCAGCATTTT,CASSPHRDRGLGQPQHF
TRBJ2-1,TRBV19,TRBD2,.,TGTGCCAGTAGTTTAGCGGGATACTCCTACAATGAGCAGTTCTTC,CASSLAGYSYNEQFF
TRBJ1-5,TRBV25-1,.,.,TGTGCCAGCAGTGATCTCGTGTCAGGGGATGATCAGCCCCAGCATTTT,CASSDLVSGDDQPQHF
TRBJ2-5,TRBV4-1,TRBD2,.,TGCGCCAGCAGCCAAGATCCCGGGGGGAACCAAGAGACCCAGTACTTC,CASSQDPGGNQETQYF
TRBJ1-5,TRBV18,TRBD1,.,TGTGCCAGCTCAACAGGGGGCCATCAGCCCCAGCATTTT,CASSTGGHQPQHF
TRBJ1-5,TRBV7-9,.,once,TGTGCCAGCAGCACCACGGACATCAATCAGCCCCAGCATTTT,CASSTTDINQPQHF
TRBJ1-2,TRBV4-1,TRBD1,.,TGCGCCAGCAGCCGCCGAGGACAGGGGGCGACCTTGGACTATGGCTACACCTTC,CASSRRGQGATLDYGYTF
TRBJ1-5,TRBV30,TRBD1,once,TGTGCCTGGAGTGGTACGGGAACAGGGGCCCCCAATCAGCCCCAGCATTTT,CAWSGTGTGAPNQPQHF
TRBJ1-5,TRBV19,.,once,TGTGCCAGTAGTCCAGGACAGAAGCCTAGCAATCAGCCCCAGCATTTT,CASSPGQKPSNQPQHF
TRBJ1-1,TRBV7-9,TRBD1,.,TGTGCCAGCAGCTTAGGGACAGGGGCAGGGGGAACTGAAGCTTTCTTT,CASSLGTGAGGTEAFF
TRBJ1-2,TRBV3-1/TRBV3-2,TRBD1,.,TGTGCCAGCAGTTACCCGGGACAGGGGGCTGTTGGCTACACCTTC,CASSYPGQGAVGYTF
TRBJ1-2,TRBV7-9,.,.,TGTGCCAGCAGCTTAGAACAGGTGATCTATGGCTACACCTTC,CASSLEQVIYGYTF
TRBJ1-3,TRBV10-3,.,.,TGTGCCATCACCCGGACAGCAGACGGAAACACCATATATTTT,CAITRTADGNTIYF
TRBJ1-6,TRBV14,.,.,TGTGCCAGCAGCCAAGAGGGGCGTGCAACCCTCCACTTT,CASSQEGRATLHF
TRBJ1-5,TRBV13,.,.,TGTGCCAGCAGCCCGGGCAAGGGGCAGCCCCAGCATTTT,CASSPGKGQPQHF
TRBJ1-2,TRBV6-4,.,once,TGTGCCAGCAGTGAGCAGTATGGCTATGGCTACACCTTC,CASSEQYGYGYTF
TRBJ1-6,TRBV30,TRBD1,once,TGTGCCTGGAGCGTTGGGACAGGGAATTCACCCCTCCACTTT,CAWSVGTGNSPLHF
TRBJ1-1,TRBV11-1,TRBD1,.,TGTGCCAGCAGCCCCCAGACAGGGATGAACACTGAAGCTTTCTTT,CASSPQTGMNTEAFF
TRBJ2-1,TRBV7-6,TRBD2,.,TGTGCCAGCAGCTTCACGGGGGGAAGCTCCTACAATGAGCAGTTCTTC,CASSFTGGSSYNEQFF
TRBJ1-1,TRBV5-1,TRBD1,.,TGCGCCAGCAGCCAAGGACAGGGAAGGACTGAAGCTTTCTTT,CASSQGQGRTEAFF
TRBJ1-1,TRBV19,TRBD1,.,TGTGCCAGCACCCGACAGGGATTTAGCACTGAAGCTTTCTTT,CASTRQGFSTEAFF
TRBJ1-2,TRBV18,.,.,TGTGCCAGCTCTGAAAGACAGGCGGTTGTCGATGGCTACACCTTC,CASSERQAVVDGYTF
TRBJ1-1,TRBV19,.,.,TGTGCCAGTAGTATCTCGGGAGCGAACACTGAAGCTTTCTTT,CASSISGANTEAFF
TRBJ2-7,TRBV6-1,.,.,TGTGCCAGCAGTGCCAACGTAAGAGCAGGTGGTACGGAACAGTACTTC,CASSANVRAGGTEQYF
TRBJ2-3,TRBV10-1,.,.,TGCGCCAGCAGTGCCCTCCCCGCGGATACGCAGTATTTT,CASSALPADTQYF
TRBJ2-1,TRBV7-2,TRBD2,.,TGTGCCAGCAGCCGCGGACTAGCGGGGGAGAATGAGCAGTTCTTC,CASSRGLAGENEQFF
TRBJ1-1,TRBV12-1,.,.,TGTGCCAGCAGCTTTATCCCCCTGACAGGTGGAAAAGCTGAAGCTTTCTTT,CASSFIPLTGGKAEAFF
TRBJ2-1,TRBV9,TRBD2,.,TGTGCCAGCAGCGTAAGACTAGCGGGGGCCCAATCTTGGGATGAGCAGTTCTTC,CASSVRLAGAQSWDEQFF
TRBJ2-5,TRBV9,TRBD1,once,TGTGCCAGCAGCGTAGCGGACAGGGTAGCCCAGGAGACCCAGTACTTC,CASSVADRVAQETQYF
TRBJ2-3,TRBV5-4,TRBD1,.,TGTGCCAGCAGATTGACAGGGGGGGCCACAGATACGCAGTATTTT,CASRLTGGATDTQYF
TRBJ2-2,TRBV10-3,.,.,TGTGCCATCAGTGAGTGGACACACACCGGGGAGCTGTTTTTT,CAISEWTHTGELFF
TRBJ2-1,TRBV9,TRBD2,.,TGTGCCAGCAGCGTATCCGGGGGGGTCAATGAGCAGTTCTTC,CASSVSGGVNEQFF
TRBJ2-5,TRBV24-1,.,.,TGTGCCACCAGTGATGAGAGTGAGACCCAGTACTTC,CATSDESETQYF
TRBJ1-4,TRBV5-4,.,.,TGTGCCAGCAGCTTGTGGGCATCGGCTAATGAAAAACTGTTTTTT,CASSLWASANEKLFF
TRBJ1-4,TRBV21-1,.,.,TGTGCCAGCAGCAAAGAGTGGGGTAAGGGACAGTTGGTCGGACTGTTTTTT,CASSKEWGKGQLVGLFF
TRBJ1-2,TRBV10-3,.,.,TGTGCCATCAGTGATCGAGATGGCTATGGCTACACCTTC,CAISDRDGYGYTF
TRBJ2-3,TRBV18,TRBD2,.,TGTGCCAGCTCACCTCGGACTAGCGGGGGGTCAGATACGCAGTATTTT,CASSPRTSGGSDTQYF
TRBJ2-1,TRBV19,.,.,TGTGCCAGTAGTCGAGGGTACAATGAGCAGTTCTTC,CASSRGYNEQFF
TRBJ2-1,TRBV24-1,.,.,TGTGCCACCAGTGACCAAAACAGGGATGAGCAGTTCTTC,CATSDQNRDEQFF
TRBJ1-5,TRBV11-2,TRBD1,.,TGTGCCAGCAGCAGGGACAGGGGCAGCAATCAGCCCCAGCATTTT,CASSRDRGSNQPQHF
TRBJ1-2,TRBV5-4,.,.,TGTGCCAGCAGCCAAGGACTTGACTATGGCTACACCTTC,CASSQGLDYGYTF
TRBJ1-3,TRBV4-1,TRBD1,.,TGCGCCAGCAGCCAAAGACAGGGGCCCGCGAGCTCTGGAAACACCATATATTTT,CASSQRQGPASSGNTIYF
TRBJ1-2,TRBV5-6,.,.,TGTGCCAGCAGCTTGGACTCAGGGGTTGGTGGCTACACCTTC,CASSLDSGVGGYTF
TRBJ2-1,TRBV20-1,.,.,TGCAGTGCTCAATACAGGGATACAGAGTTCTTC,CSAQYRDTEFF
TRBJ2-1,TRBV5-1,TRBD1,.,TGCGCCAGTTCCGGGACAGGGGCCTACAATGAGCAGTTCTTC,CASSGTGAYNEQFF
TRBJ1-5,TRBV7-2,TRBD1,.,TGTGCCAGCAGCTTGGAGGACAGGGCCAATCAGCCCCAGCATTTT,CASSLEDRANQPQHF
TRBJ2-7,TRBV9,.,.,TGTGCCAGCAGCGGAGGCGGCACACTCTACGAGCAGTACTTC,CASSGGGTLYEQYF
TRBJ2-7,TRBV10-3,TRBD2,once,TGTGCCATCAGTGAGCATGCTAGCGGGGGGACCGAGCAGTACTTC,CAISEHASGGTEQYF
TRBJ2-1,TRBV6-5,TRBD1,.,TGTGCCAGCAGAGCGCCGGGACAGGGGTTCAATGAGCAGTTCTTC,CASRAPGQGFNEQFF
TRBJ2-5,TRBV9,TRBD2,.,TGTGCCAGCAGCAGGGCCGGGAGGCAAGAGACCCAGTACTTC,CASSRAGRQETQYF
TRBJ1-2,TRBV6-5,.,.,TGTGCCAGCAGTTACCCGGGTGGTTTAAATGGCTACACCTTC,CASSYPGGLNGYTF